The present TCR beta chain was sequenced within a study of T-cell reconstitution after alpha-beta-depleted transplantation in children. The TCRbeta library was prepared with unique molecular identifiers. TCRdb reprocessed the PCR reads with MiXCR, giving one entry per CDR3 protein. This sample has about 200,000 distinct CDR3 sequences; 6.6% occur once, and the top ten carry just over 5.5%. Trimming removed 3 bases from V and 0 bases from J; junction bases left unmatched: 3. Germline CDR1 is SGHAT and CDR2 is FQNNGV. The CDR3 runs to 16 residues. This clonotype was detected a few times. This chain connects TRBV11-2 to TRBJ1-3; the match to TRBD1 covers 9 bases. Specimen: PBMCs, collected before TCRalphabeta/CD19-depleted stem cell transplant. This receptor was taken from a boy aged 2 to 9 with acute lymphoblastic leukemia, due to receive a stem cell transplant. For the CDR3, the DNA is TGTGCCAGCAGCTTCAAACAGGGGGCCTCTGGAAACACCATATATTTT. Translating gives CASSFKQGASGNTIYF.